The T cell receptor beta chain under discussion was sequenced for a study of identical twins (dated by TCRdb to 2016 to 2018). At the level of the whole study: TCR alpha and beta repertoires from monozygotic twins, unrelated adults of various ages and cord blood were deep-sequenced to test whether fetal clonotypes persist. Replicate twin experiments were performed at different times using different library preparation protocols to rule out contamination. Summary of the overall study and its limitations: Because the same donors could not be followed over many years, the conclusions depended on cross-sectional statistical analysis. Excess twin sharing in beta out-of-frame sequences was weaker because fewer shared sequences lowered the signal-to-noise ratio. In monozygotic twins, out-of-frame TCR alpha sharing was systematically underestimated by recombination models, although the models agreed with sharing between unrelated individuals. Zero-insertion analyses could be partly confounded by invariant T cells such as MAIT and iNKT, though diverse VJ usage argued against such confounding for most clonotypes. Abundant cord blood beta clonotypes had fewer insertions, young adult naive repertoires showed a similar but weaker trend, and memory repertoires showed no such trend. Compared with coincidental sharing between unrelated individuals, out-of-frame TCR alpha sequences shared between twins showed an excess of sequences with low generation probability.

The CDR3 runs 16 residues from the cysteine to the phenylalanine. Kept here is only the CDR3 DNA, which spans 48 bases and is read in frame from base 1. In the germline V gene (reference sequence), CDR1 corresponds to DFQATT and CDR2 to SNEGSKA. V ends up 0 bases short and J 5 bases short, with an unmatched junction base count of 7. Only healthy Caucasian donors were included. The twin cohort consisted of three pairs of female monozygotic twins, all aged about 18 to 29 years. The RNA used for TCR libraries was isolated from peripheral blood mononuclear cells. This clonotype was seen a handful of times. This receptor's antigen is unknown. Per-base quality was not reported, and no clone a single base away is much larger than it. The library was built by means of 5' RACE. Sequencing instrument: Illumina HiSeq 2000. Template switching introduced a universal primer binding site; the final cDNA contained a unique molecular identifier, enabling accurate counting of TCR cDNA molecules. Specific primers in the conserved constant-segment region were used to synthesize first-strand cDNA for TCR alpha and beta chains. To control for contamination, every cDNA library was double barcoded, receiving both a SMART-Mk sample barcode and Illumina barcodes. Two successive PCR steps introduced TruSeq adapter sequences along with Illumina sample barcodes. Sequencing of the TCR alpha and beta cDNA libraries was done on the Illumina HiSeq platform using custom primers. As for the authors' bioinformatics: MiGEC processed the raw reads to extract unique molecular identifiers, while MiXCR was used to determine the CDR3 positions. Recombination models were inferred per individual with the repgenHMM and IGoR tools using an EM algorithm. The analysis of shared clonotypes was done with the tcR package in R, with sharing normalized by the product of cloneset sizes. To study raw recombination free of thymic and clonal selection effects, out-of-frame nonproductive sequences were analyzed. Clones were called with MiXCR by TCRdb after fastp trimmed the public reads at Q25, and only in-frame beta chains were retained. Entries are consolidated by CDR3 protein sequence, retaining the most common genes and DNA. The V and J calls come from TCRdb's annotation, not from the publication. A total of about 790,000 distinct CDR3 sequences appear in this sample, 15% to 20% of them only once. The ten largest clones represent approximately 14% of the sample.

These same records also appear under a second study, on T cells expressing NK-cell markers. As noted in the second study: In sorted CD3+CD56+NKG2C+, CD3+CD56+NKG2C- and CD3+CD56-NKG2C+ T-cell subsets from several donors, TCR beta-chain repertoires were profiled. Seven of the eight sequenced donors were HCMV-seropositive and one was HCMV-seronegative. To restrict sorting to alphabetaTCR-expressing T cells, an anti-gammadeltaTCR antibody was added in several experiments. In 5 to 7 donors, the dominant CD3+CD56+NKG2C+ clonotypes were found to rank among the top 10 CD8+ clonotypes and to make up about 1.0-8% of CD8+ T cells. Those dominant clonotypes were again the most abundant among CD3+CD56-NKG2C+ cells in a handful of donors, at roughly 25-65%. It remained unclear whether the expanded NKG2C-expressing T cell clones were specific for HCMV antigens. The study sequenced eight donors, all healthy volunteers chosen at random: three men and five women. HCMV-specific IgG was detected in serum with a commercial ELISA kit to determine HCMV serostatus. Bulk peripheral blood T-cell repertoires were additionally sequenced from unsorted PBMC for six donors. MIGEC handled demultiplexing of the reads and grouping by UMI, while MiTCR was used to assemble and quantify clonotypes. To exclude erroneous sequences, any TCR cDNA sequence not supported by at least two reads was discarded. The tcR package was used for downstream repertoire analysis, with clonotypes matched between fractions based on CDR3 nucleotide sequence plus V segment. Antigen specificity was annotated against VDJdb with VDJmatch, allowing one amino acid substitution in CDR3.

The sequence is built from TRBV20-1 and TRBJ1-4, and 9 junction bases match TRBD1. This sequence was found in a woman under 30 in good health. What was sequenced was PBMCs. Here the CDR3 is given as CSARDTGGAANEKLFF. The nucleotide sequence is TGCAGTGCTAGAGACACAGGGGGCGCCGCCAATGAAAAACTGTTTTTT.